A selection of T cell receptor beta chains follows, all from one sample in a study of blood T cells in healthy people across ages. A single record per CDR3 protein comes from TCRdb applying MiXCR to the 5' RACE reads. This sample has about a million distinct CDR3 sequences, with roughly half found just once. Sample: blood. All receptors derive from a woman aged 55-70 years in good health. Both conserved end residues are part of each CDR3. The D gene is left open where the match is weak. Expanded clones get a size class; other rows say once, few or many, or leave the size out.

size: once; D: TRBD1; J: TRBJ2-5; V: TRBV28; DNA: TGTGCCAGCAGTGCCTCCGGGACAGGAACCTACGACCAGTACTTC; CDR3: CASSASGTGTYDQYF
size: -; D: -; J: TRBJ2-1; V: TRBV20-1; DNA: TGCAGTGCTAGAGACTGGTTCAAAACGTACAATGAGCAGTTCTTC; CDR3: CSARDWFKTYNEQFF
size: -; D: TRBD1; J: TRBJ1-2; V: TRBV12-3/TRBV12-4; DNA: TGTGCCAGCAGCCCAAGGGCGGCAGGGGGCGTGGGTGGCTACACCTTC; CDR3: CASSPRAAGGVGGYTF
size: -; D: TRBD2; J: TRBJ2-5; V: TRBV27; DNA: TGTGCCAGCAGTTTATCCGGACTAGCGGGAGGGCTGGTCTTGTCGACCCAGTACTTC; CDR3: CASSLSGLAGGLVLSTQYF
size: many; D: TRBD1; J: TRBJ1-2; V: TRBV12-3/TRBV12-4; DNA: TGTGCCAGCAGTTTAGGAGGGGGCGGCTACACCTTC; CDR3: CASSLGGGGYTF
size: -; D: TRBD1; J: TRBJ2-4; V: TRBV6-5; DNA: TGTGCCAGCAGTGCACGACAGGGCGGATTGGGCATTCAGTACTTC; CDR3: CASSARQGGLGIQYF
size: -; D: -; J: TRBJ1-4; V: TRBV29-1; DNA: TGCAGCGTTGAAACTAGCGGGAGGAGGGATGAAAAACTGTTTTTT; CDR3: CSVETSGRRDEKLFF
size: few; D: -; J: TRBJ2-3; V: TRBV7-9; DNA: TGTGCCAGCACCCCATATGGGCTCGGAGATACGCAGTATTTT; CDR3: CASTPYGLGDTQYF
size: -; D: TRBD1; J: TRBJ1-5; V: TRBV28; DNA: TGTGCCAGCAGTTCCTGGACAGGGGGCTTTCAAAATCAGCCCCAGCATTTT; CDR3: CASSSWTGGFQNQPQHF
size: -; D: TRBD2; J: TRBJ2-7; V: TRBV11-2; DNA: TGTGCCACCCAACCGCGTAGGACGAGTAGGACTAGCGGTTACTCCTACGAGCAGTACTTC; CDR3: CATQPRRTSRTSGYSYEQYF
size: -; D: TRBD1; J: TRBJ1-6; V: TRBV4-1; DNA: TGCGCCAGCAGCCTCGGGACAGCTAATAATTCACCCCTCCACTTT; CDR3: CASSLGTANNSPLHF
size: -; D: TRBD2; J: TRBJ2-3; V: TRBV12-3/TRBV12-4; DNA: TGTGCCAGCAGTGGCGGGAGGGTCTCTCAAGATACGGAGTATTTT; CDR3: CASSGGRVSQDTEYF
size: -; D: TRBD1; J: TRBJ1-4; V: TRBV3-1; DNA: TGTGCCAGCAGCCGTACCGCCGGGACAGTTAATGAAAAACTGTTTTTT; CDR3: CASSRTAGTVNEKLFF
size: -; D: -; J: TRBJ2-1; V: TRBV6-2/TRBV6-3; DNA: TGTGCCAGCAGTTATGGTATTAGCGGATCCTACAATGAGCAGTTCTTC; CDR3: CASSYGISGSYNEQFF
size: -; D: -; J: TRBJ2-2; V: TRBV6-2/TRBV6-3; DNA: TGTGCCACCAAACTGGTTGTGAAAGGATCCGGGGAGCTGTTTTTT; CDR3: CATKLVVKGSGELFF
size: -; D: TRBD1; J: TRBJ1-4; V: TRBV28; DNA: TGTGCCAGCACCAACGCGGGACAGGGGTATGGAAAACTGTTTTTT; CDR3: CASTNAGQGYGKLFF
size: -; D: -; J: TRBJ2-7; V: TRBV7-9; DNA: TGTGCCAGCAGCGTAGGGTTCCCCGGAGAGCAGTACTTC; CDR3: CASSVGFPGEQYF
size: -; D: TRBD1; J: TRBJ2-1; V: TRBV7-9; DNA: TGTGCCAGCAGCTTTCCCAGGGGGACGCTCAATGAGCAGTTCTTC; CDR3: CASSFPRGTLNEQFF
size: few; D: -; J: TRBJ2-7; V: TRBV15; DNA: TGTGCCACCAGGGGGAGAGGGTACCCCTCCTACGAGCAGTACTTC; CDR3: CATRGRGYPSYEQYF
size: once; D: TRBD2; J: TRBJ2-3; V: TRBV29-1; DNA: TGCACCCTAGCGGACACAGATACGCAGTATTTT; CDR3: CTLADTDTQYF
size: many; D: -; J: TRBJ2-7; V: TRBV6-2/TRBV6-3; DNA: TGTGCCAGCAGTTACTCGAGGACCTACGAGCAGTACTTC; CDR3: CASSYSRTYEQYF
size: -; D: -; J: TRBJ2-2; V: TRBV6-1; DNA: TGTGCCAGCAGTGAATCCGTCGATTGGACCGGGGAGCTGTTTTTT; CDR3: CASSESVDWTGELFF
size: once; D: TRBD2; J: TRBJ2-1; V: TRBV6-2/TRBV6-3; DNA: TGTGCCAGCAGTTCAATCCGACTCGGGGGGATAAGGGAGCAGTTCTTC; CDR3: CASSSIRLGGIREQFF
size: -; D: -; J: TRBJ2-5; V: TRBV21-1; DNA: TGTGCCAGCAGCAAAGAGGGGGAGACCCAGTACTTC; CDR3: CASSKEGETQYF